The rows below give T cell receptor beta chains drawn from one sample of a study of response to subunit inactivated influenza vaccine. Via MiXCR, TCRdb re-called the RT-PCR reads, giving one row per CDR3 protein. The table records about 800,000 distinct CDR3 sequences, 21% of them present only once. The sample in question was PBMCs from blood, obtained roughly 5 days after vaccination. The receptors come from a man over 45 who received an inactivated influenza vaccine. CDR3s include the opening cysteine and the closing phenylalanine or tryptophan. D genes are given only for firm matches. Clone size, where shown, is once, few, many, or a class for clones that have expanded.

d_call: TRBD2
j_call: TRBJ2-7
v_call: TRBV6-2/TRBV6-3
clone_size: NA
cdr3_nt: TGTGCCAGCAGTTCTTCTCCCGGGACTAGCGGAGATTACGAGCAGTACTTC
cdr3_aa: CASSSSPGTSGDYEQYF

d_call: NA
j_call: TRBJ2-1
v_call: TRBV20-1
clone_size: NA
cdr3_nt: TGCAGTGCTAGAGATCTAGGGTTCTCGGGGCCCTACAATGAGCAGTTCTTC
cdr3_aa: CSARDLGFSGPYNEQFF

d_call: TRBD1
j_call: TRBJ2-7
v_call: TRBV6-1
clone_size: NA
cdr3_nt: TGTGCCAGCACACGACAGGGGGGGGACGAGCAGTACTTC
cdr3_aa: CASTRQGGDEQYF

d_call: NA
j_call: TRBJ1-2
v_call: TRBV7-9
clone_size: few
cdr3_nt: TGTGCCAGCGAACGGGACAATCTTAATGGCTACACCTTC
cdr3_aa: CASERDNLNGYTF

d_call: TRBD1
j_call: TRBJ2-5
v_call: TRBV28
clone_size: NA
cdr3_nt: TGTGCCAGCAGATTAACAGGGGGCAAGGAGACCCAGTACTTC
cdr3_aa: CASRLTGGKETQYF

d_call: TRBD2
j_call: TRBJ2-3
v_call: TRBV6-2/TRBV6-3
clone_size: few
cdr3_nt: TGTGCCAGCAGTACCCAGCGGGGGCCAAACCTTTATACGCAGTATTTT
cdr3_aa: CASSTQRGPNLYTQYF

d_call: NA
j_call: TRBJ2-3
v_call: TRBV5-1
clone_size: NA
cdr3_nt: TGCGCCAGCAGCTGGGGGAAGACAAACACAGATACGCAGTATTTT
cdr3_aa: CASSWGKTNTDTQYF

d_call: NA
j_call: TRBJ1-2
v_call: TRBV27
clone_size: NA
cdr3_nt: TGTGCCAGCAGCCCCGCCCCGTGGATGGACGGCTACACCTTC
cdr3_aa: CASSPAPWMDGYTF

d_call: NA
j_call: TRBJ2-7
v_call: TRBV20-1
clone_size: NA
cdr3_nt: TGCAGTGCGGAAGAAAGGGAGTACGAGCAGTACTTC
cdr3_aa: CSAEEREYEQYF

d_call: TRBD2
j_call: TRBJ2-7
v_call: TRBV7-9
clone_size: NA
cdr3_nt: TGTGCCAGCAGCCCTACTAGCGGGAGGTACTACGAGCAGTACTTC
cdr3_aa: CASSPTSGRYYEQYF

d_call: NA
j_call: TRBJ1-1
v_call: TRBV20-1
clone_size: few
cdr3_nt: TGCAGTGCTAGAGATCGGCGGGTCACTACTGAAGCTTTCTTT
cdr3_aa: CSARDRRVTTEAFF

d_call: NA
j_call: TRBJ2-3
v_call: TRBV18
clone_size: NA
cdr3_nt: TGTGCCAGCTCCCTCGACCAGGATACGCAGTATTTT
cdr3_aa: CASSLDQDTQYF

d_call: NA
j_call: TRBJ2-3
v_call: TRBV12-5
clone_size: few
cdr3_nt: TGTGCTAGTGGTTTGTACCCCGACACAGATACGCAGTATTTT
cdr3_aa: CASGLYPDTDTQYF

d_call: NA
j_call: TRBJ2-1
v_call: TRBV5-1
clone_size: once
cdr3_nt: TGCGCCAGCAGTTCCGGGCTCGATGAGCAGTTCTTC
cdr3_aa: CASSSGLDEQFF

d_call: NA
j_call: TRBJ2-1
v_call: TRBV12-3/TRBV12-4
clone_size: many
cdr3_nt: TGTGCCAGCAGTTTCCTCCAGCGGAACAATGAGCAGTTCTTC
cdr3_aa: CASSFLQRNNEQFF